This T cell receptor beta chain was observed in a study of chemoradiotherapy in HPV16-positive cancers. Libraries were prepared by immunoSEQ multiplex PCR; TCRdb keeps only in-frame clonotypes and omits some of them. The sample has roughly 34,000 clones, about 88% seen once; the top ten hold 2.1%. Per the germline V gene, CDR1 is MGHDK and CDR2 is SYGVNS. Trimming cost V 7 bases and J 3 bases, with 10 bases left between them. CDR3 length: 13 residues. The clonotype comes from a human donor with HPV-associated anogenital cancer. The chain recombines TRBV25-1 with TRBJ1-3; the D gene is possibly TRBD1 (5 bases). The specimen was blood, collected from a patient who underwent chemoradiotherapy. In nucleotides, the CDR3 is TGTGCCAGCACCAGGGACCTTGGAAACACCATATATTTT. Residues: CASTRDLGNTIYF.